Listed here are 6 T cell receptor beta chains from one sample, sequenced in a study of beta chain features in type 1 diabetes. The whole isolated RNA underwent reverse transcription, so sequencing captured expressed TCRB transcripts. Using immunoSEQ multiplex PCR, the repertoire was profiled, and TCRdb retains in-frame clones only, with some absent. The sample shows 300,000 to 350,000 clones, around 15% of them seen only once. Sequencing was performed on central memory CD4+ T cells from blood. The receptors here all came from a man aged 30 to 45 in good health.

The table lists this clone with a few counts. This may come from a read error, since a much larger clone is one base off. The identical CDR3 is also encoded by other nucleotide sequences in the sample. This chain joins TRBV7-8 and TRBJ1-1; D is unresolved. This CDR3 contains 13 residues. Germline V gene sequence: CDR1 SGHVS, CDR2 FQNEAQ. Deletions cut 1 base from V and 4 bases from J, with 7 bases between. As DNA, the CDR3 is TGTGCCAGCAGCTTAGGGGAGGGCACTGAAGCTTTCTTT. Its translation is CASSLGEGTEAFF.

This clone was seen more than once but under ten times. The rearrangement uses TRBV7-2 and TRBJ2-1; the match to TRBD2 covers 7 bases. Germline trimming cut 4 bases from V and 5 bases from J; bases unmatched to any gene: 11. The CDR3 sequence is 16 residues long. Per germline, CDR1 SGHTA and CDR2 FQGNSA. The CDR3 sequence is CASSSSGLAGDNEQFF. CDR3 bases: TGTGCCAGCAGCTCTTCGGGATTAGCGGGCGACAATGAGCAGTTCTTC.

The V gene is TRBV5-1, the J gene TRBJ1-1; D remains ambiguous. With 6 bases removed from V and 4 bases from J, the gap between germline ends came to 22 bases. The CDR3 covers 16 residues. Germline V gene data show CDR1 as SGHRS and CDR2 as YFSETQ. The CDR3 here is CASTLSGVGSVTEAFF. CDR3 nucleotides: TGCGCCAGCACATTATCCGGGGTTGGGTCGGTCACTGAAGCTTTCTTT.

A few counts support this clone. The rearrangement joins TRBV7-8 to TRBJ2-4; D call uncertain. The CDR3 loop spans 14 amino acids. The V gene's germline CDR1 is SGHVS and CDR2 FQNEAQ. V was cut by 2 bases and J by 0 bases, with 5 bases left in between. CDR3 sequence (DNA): TGTGCCAGCAGCTTAAGTCTAGCCAAAAACATTCAGTACTTC. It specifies CASSLSLAKNIQYF. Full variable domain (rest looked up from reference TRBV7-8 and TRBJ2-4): GAGVSQSPRYKVAKRGQDVALRCDPISGHVSLFWYQQALGQGPEFLTYFQNEAQLDKSGLPSDRFFAERPEGSVSTLKIQRTQQEDSAVYLCASSLSLAKNIQYFGAGTRLSVL.

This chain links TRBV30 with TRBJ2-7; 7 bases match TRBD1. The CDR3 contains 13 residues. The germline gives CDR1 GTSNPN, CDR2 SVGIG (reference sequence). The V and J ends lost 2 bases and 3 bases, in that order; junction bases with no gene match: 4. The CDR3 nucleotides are TGTGCCTGGAGTCGACAGGGTCACTACGAGCAGTACGTC. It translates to CAWSRQGHYEQYV.

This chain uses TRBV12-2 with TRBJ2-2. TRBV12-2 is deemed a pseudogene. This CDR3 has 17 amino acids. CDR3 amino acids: CASHLEWGGQTTGELFF. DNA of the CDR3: TGTGCAAGTCACTTAGAATGGGGGGGACAGACCACCGGGGAGCTGTTTTTT.